The 5 T cell receptor beta chains in this list originate from one sample, sequenced in a study of a mutant IDH1 vaccine in newly diagnosed glioma. This table comes from immunoSEQ multiplex PCR, and its TCRdb copy is limited to in-frame clones, with some not included. The table shows some 25,000 clones, with more than 75% occurring only once. Antigens for these TCRs are unknown. Indicated time point: week 47, end of study. A 20-mer mutant IDH1 peptide at 300 ug was injected subcutaneously with topical imiquimod. The sequencing here drew on PBMCs, taken from a glioma patient whose treatment included an IDH1 peptide vaccine. The receptors were gathered from a man between 35 and 55 years old with glioma. Some clones in this sample may be carry-over from other donors' samples.

The chain links TRBV29-1 to TRBJ1-3; D is unclear. The CDR3 is 12 residues long. Germline-derived CDR1 and CDR2 are SQVTM and ANQGSEA. Between the trimmed V and J ends, which lost 7 bases and 3 bases, there was a span of 10 bases. CDR3 in amino acids: CSGLMGGNTIYF. CDR3 DNA sequence: TGCAGCGGCTTGATGGGTGGAAACACCATATATTTT.

V is TRBV19 and J is TRBJ2-7; D assignment may be TRBD1 or TRBD2 (5 bases each). Germline CDR1 reads LNHDA; CDR2 reads SQIVND (reference sequence). The V and J ends lost 5 bases and 7 bases respectively, with 15 bases between them. There are 13 residues in the CDR3. This CDR3 reads CASSLYRGREQYF. The CDR3 bases are TGTGCCAGTAGTCTCTACCGGGGCCGGGAGCAGTACTTC.

The V and J genes are TRBV30 and TRBJ2-5, with 7 positions matching TRBD1. This CDR3 spans 13 amino acids. Germline assignment: CDR1 GTSNPN and CDR2 SVGIG (reference sequence). The CDR3 coding sequence is TGTGCATCTACCGGGACAGCACAAGAGACCCAGTACTTC. Amino acid sequence: CASTGTAQETQYF.

The chain couples TRBV19 to TRBJ1-2; D uncertain. From germline, CDR1 is LNHDA and CDR2 SQIVND (reference sequence). V lost 8 bases to trimming and J lost 0 bases, with 25 bases between them. The CDR3 sequence is 18 residues long. The CDR3 coding sequence is TGTGCCAGTCGGAGGCAACCCCCACCAGTATCAGCTAACTATGGCTACACCTTC. This sequence encodes CASRRQPPPVSANYGYTF. Together with reference TRBV19 and TRBJ1-2, the CDR3 gives the full variable domain: DGGITQSPKYLFRKEGQNVTLSCEQNLNHDAMYWYRQDPGQGLRLIYYSQIVNDFQKGDIAEGYSVSREKKESFPLTVTSAQKNPTAFYLCASRRQPPPVSANYGYTFGSGTRLTVV.

This sequence joins TRBV14 and TRBJ2-3, with D perhaps assigned TRBD1 or TRBD2 (5 bases each). Germline CDR1 reads SGHDN; CDR2 reads FVKESK. This CDR3 contains 16 residues. V lost 6 bases and J lost 2, with 18 bases in between. Here the CDR3 reads CASSRDGRILTDTQYF. DNA of the CDR3: TGTGCCAGCAGTCGGGACGGACGGATTCTCACAGATACGCAGTATTTT.